The 8 T cell receptor beta chains reported below all come from one sample, sequenced in a study of cytomegalovirus exposure and HLA in healthy donors. PCR employed 60 Vbeta and 13 Jbeta primers. Repertoires were generated with immunoSEQ multiplex PCR, while TCRdb's copy carries only in-frame clones and drops some. The sample shows roughly 170,000 clones, approximately 86% of them seen only once. Sequenced: PBMCs. The receptors derive from a male donor in good health and CMV-seronegative.

This rearrangement joins TRBV6-5 to TRBJ1-1; tentative D call: TRBD1 (5 bases). The V gene's germline CDR1 is MNHEY and CDR2 SVGAGI. With 7 bases removed from V and 7 bases from J, the gap between germline ends came to 19 bases. The CDR3 length is 14 residues. CDR3 protein: CASIRSQTGVEAFF. The CDR3 DNA is TGTGCCAGCATCAGATCCCAAACAGGAGTTGAAGCTTTCTTT.

This chain joins TRBV19 and TRBJ2-2; unclear D gene. This CDR3 is built from 14 residues. V was pared by 6 bases and J by 0 bases, with 8 bases between. Germline V gene sequence: CDR1 LNHDA, CDR2 SQIVND (reference sequence). This chain's CDR3 is CASSQHANTGELFF. The CDR3 DNA is TGTGCCAGTAGCCAACATGCGAACACCGGGGAGCTGTTTTTT.

This chain links TRBV6-1 with TRBJ1-4; D is unresolved. The CDR3 sequence is 12 residues long. Trimming removed 2 bases from V and 7 bases from J, with 5 bases in between. CDR1 is MNHNS and CDR2 is SASEGT in the germline V gene. CDR3 in amino acids: CASSEPPEKLFF. As DNA, the CDR3 is TGTGCCAGCAGTGAACCTCCTGAAAAACTGTTTTTT.

The chain employs TRBV5-6 and TRBJ2-2; D may be TRBD1 (5 bases). Germline CDR1 is SGHDT and CDR2 is YYEEEE. Trimming shortened V by 0 bases and J by 8 bases, and 5 bases separated the two germline ends. This CDR3 has 12 residues. The CDR3 reads CASSLDRGELFF. CDR3 in DNA: TGTGCCAGCAGCTTGGACAGGGGGGAGCTGTTTTTT.

The V call is TRBV27, the J call TRBJ2-5, with 8 bases matching TRBD1. Germline values: CDR1 MNHEY, CDR2 SMNVEV (reference sequence). The CDR3 runs to 15 residues. V lost 7 bases, J lost 2 bases, and 9 bases stayed unmatched. As DNA, the CDR3 is TGTGCCAGCAAGTACAGGGGGTTCCTTCAAGAGACCCAGTACTTC. This gives the protein CASKYRGFLQETQYF.

The V gene is TRBV7-2, the J gene TRBJ1-4; no clear D. Per the germline V gene, CDR1 is SGHTA and CDR2 is FQGNSA. CDR3 size: 14 residues. The V gene lost 8 bases and the J gene lost 8 bases, with 18 bases spanning the gap. The CDR3, as DNA: TGTGCCAGCGGTCTCTGGCAGCAGGCAGAAAAACTGTTTTTT. Translated: CASGLWQQAEKLFF.

Details on this clone: Compared with germline, one end of the junction differs, possibly owing to a read error. V is TRBV7-9 and J is TRBJ1-1, with D perhaps matching TRBD1 (5 bases). This CDR3 is built from 14 residues. From germline, CDR1 is SEHNR and CDR2 FQNEAQ (reference sequence). CDR3 amino acids: CSSSLPGRGTEAFF. CDR3 bases: TGTTCCAGCAGCTTACCAGGGCGGGGGACTGAAGCTTTCTTT.

This chain uses TRBV7-9 with TRBJ2-1, with TRBD2 matching 12 bases. Germline CDR1 and CDR2: SEHNR and FQNEAQ (reference sequence). The CDR3 covers 17 residues. V shed 1 base and J 4 bases; nucleotides not matched to a gene: 5. The CDR3 protein is CASSLGTSGDPYNEQFF. Here the CDR3 DNA reads TGTGCCAGCAGCTTAGGGACTAGCGGGGACCCTTACAATGAGCAGTTCTTC.